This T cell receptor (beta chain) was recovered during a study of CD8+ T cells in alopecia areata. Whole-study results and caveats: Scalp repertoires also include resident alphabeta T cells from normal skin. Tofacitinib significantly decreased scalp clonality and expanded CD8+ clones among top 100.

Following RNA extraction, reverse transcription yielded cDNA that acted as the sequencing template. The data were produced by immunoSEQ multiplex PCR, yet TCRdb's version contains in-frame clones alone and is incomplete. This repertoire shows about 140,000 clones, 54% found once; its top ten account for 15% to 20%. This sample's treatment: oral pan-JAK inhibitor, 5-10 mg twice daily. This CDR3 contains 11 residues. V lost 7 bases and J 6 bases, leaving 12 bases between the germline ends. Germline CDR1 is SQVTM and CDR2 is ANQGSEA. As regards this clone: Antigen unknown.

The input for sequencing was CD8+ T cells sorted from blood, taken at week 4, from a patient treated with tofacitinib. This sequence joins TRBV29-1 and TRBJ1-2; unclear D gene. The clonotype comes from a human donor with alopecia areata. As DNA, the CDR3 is TGCAGCGCGGAGGCAGGCGATGGCTACACCTTC. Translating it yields CSAEAGDGYTF.